The 22 T cell receptor beta chains given below trace back to one sample, sequenced in a study of beta chain features in type 1 diabetes. Overall study findings and caveats: There was a moderate but significant shortening of TCRB CDR3s in all four CD4+ subsets of Type 1 diabetes patients.

Which antigens these TCRs recognize remains unknown. Every isolated RNA sample was fully reverse transcribed, so sequencing captured expressed TCRB transcripts. Repertoires were generated with immunoSEQ multiplex PCR, while TCRdb's copy carries only in-frame clones and drops some. The table includes 140,000 or so clones, about 13% detected once. Sequencing was done on a sample of central memory CD4+ T cells from blood. The receptors originated from a man aged 18 to 29 with type 1 diabetes.

The V gene is TRBV2, the J gene TRBJ1-6; tentatively, D is TRBD1 (5 bases). The CDR3 length is 14 residues. The germline V and J ends were trimmed by 7 bases and 7 bases, with 14 bases remaining between them. Germline V gene data show CDR1 as SNHLY and CDR2 as FYNNEI. CDR3 in amino acids: CASKRAPGNSPLHF. CDR3 nucleotide sequence: TGTGCCAGCAAGCGGGCACCAGGGAATTCACCCCTCCACTTT.

In its sample, this clone was seen a few times. V is TRBV5-1 and J is TRBJ2-1; the D is unclear. Germline V CDR1 and CDR2: SGHRS, YFSETQ. The V gene lost 4 bases and the J gene lost 6 bases, with 11 bases spanning the gap. This CDR3 contains 13 residues. CDR3 sequence: CASSRGPGNEQFF. The CDR3 DNA sequence: TGCGCCAGCAGCAGAGGTCCCGGCAATGAGCAGTTCTTC.

The chain is built from TRBV5-8 and TRBJ1-1; D may be TRBD1 (6 bases). This CDR3 has 16 amino acids. Germline V gene sequence: CDR1 SGHTS, CDR2 YDEGEE. V lost 4 bases to trimming and J lost 4 bases, with 20 bases between them. The CDR3 DNA reads as TGTGCCAGCAGCGCCGTTCGGAGAGGGGGAGGCACTGAAGCTTTCTTT. Protein: CASSAVRRGGGTEAFF.

The chain links TRBV7-9 to TRBJ1-4; perhaps TRBD1 as D (5 bases). CDR3 length: 13 amino acids. V was shortened by 4 bases and J by 10 bases, with 13 bases between the two germline ends. The V gene's germline CDR1 is SEHNR and CDR2 FQNEAQ (reference sequence). CDR3 sequence reads: CASSSLGAGKLFF. CDR3 in DNA: TGTGCCAGCAGCTCCCTAGGGGCAGGAAAACTGTTTTTT.

This clone appeared a few times. V is TRBV25-1 and J is TRBJ2-7; D is unclear. The CDR3 has 11 amino acids. Germline V gene lookup returns CDR1 MGHDK and CDR2 SYGVNS. The V and J ends lost 3 bases and 6 bases respectively, with 6 bases between them. The chain's CDR3 is CASSDFTEQYF. For the CDR3, the DNA is TGTGCCAGCAGTGACTTCACCGAGCAGTACTTC.

In this sample, this clone turned up a few times. The chain joins TRBV18 to TRBJ2-3; maybe TRBD1 (6 bases). The CDR3 is 16 amino acids. Trimming left V 0 bases short and J 7 bases short, with 17 bases between. The germline gives CDR1 KGHSH, CDR2 LQKENI. The CDR3 loop is CASSPPGGGGMNTQYF. The CDR3 bases are TGTGCCAGCTCACCACCGGGTGGTGGGGGCATGAATACGCAGTATTTT.

This clone was observed a handful of times. This chain links TRBV4-2 with TRBJ1-2, with D perhaps TRBD1 (5 bases). V lost 0 bases to trimming and J lost 0 bases, with 8 bases between them. The germline V gene has CDR1 LGHNA and CDR2 YNFKEQ. There are 15 residues in the CDR3. This chain's CDR3 is CASSQDGTANYGYTF. The CDR3 DNA sequence: TGTGCCAGCAGCCAAGATGGGACGGCTAACTATGGCTACACCTTC.

This chain uses TRBV19 with TRBJ2-5; D gene ambiguous. The CDR3 is made up of 17 amino acids. CDR1 and CDR2 from the germline V gene are LNHDA and SQIVND (reference sequence). V was trimmed by 3 bases and J by 1 base, leaving 18 bases between them. The CDR3 loop reads CASSIGLLNVFQETQYF. As DNA, the CDR3 is TGTGCCAGTAGTATTGGGCTCTTAAATGTTTTCCAAGAGACCCAGTACTTC.

The J gene is TRBJ1-2, the V gene TRBV6-4; 7 nucleotides agree with TRBD1. Germline trimming cut 0 bases from V and 8 bases from J; bases unmatched to any gene: 3. Germline V gene data show CDR1 as MRHNA and CDR2 as SNTAGT. CDR3 length: 13 amino acids. In DNA form, the CDR3 reads TGTGCCAGCAGTGACTCGACAGGGATCGGCTACACCTTC. Translation: CASSDSTGIGYTF.

This clone occurred a few times. The CDR3 spells CASSLVGEGTEAFF. Here the CDR3 DNA reads TGTGCCAGCAGCTTGGTGGGTGAGGGCACTGAAGCTTTCTTT. The V call is TRBV5-4, the J call TRBJ1-1; D is unclear. This CDR3 is built from 14 residues. Trimming shortened V by 0 bases and J by 4 bases, and 10 bases separated the two germline ends. The germline V gene has CDR1 SGHNT and CDR2 YYREEE (reference sequence). Supplemented by reference TRBV5-4 and TRBJ1-1, the full variable domain reads ETGVTQSPTHLIKTRGQQVTLRCSSQSGHNTVSWYQQALGQGPQFIFQYYREEENGRGNFPPRFSGLQFPNYSSELNVNALELDDSALYLCASSLVGEGTEAFFGQGTRLTVV.

This clone came up many times. The chain uses TRBV28 and TRBJ1-1; maybe TRBD1 (5 bases). The germline V gene has CDR1 MDHEN and CDR2 SYDVKM. V was trimmed by 5 bases and J by 8 bases, leaving 24 bases between them. The CDR3 consists of 16 residues. CDR3 nucleotide sequence: TGTGCCAGCAGTCCGTATGGAGCCGCAGGGCAAGGGGAAGCTTTCTTT. It yields the protein CASSPYGAAGQGEAFF. Full variable domain (remainder filled in from reference TRBV28 and TRBJ1-1): DVKVTQSSRYLVKRTGEKVFLECVQDMDHENMFWYRQDPGLGLRLIYFSYDVKMKEKGDIPEGYSVSREKKERFSLILESASTNQTSMYLCASSPYGAAGQGEAFFGQGTRLTVV.

This clone is categorized as medium-sized (0.01 to 0.1%). The CDR3 nucleotides read TGTGCCAGCAGTTTGGGGACTCGGGTACAGACCCAGTACTTC. This codes for CASSLGTRVQTQYF. The chain employs TRBV28 and TRBJ2-5; the D gene is possibly TRBD2 (6 bases). In germline, CDR1 is MDHEN, CDR2 SYDVKM. CDR3 length equals 14 residues. V was shortened by 3 bases and J by 6 bases, with 14 bases between the two germline ends.

This chain uses TRBV28 with TRBJ2-3; D is undetermined. Germline V CDR1 and CDR2: MDHEN, SYDVKM. The CDR3 contains 11 residues. The V end lost 2 bases, the J end lost 5 bases, and 2 bases lay between the germline ends. CDR3 nucleotide sequence: TGTGCCAGCAGTTTAGGAGATACGCAGTATTTT. The encoded protein is CASSLGDTQYF.

This clone was seen a handful of times. This sequence joins TRBV5-1 and TRBJ2-2, with unresolved D. The V gene's germline CDR1 is SGHRS and CDR2 YFSETQ. Trimming removed 0 bases from V and 5 bases from J, with 5 bases in between. This CDR3 contains 13 residues. In DNA form, the CDR3 reads TGCGCCAGCAGCTTGGATTTAACCGGGGAGCTGTTTTTT. Amino acids: CASSLDLTGELFF.

This clone has only a few counts. The CDR3 is CSARLGVQYF. The CDR3, as DNA: TGCAGTGCTAGGTTAGGAGTGCAGTACTTC. The chain joins TRBV20-1 to TRBJ2-7; D uncertain. This CDR3 comprises 10 residues. The V end lost 3 bases, the J end lost 9 bases, and 9 bases lay between the germline ends. Per the germline V gene, CDR1 is DFQATT and CDR2 is SNEGSKA (reference sequence).

The CDR3 region has the DNA TGTGCCAGCAGCTTAGGGCCGAGCCAGTACTTC. Its translation is CASSLGPSQYF. This chain joins TRBV13 and TRBJ2-5; D remains unclear. V lost 0 bases, J lost 10 bases, and 6 bases lay in between. From germline, CDR1 is PRHDT and CDR2 FYEKMQ (reference sequence). The CDR3 covers 11 residues.

This clone turned up a few times. V is TRBV5-1 and J is TRBJ2-7, with 7 bases fitting TRBD1. With V trimmed by 3 bases and J by 3 bases, 9 bases remained unmatched. Germline V gene sequence: CDR1 SGHRS, CDR2 YFSETQ. The length of the CDR3 is 15 residues. The CDR3 loop reads CASSSPGGNDYEQYF. The CDR3 DNA follows: TGCGCCAGCAGCTCGCCAGGGGGAAATGACTACGAGCAGTACTTC.

This CDR3 is CASSPVIDTRSPLHF. CDR3 sequence (DNA): TGCGCCAGCAGCCCCGTTATTGATACTAGGTCACCCCTCCACTTT. This chain connects TRBV5-1 to TRBJ1-6; D gene ambiguous. V gave up 4 bases and J gave up 10 bases, with 18 bases separating them. The CDR3 contains 15 residues. Per the germline V gene, CDR1 is SGHRS and CDR2 is YFSETQ.

This chain joins TRBV11-3 and TRBJ2-2, with D perhaps matching TRBD2 (5 bases). The germline V gene encodes CDR1 SGHNT and CDR2 YENEEA. The CDR3 length is 19 residues. V was cut by 5 bases and J by 4 bases, with 26 bases left in between. The CDR3, as DNA: TGTGCCAGCAGCCCCTCATTCACCGATAGCGCTGAGGTCACCGGGGAGCTGTTTTTT. This codes for CASSPSFTDSAEVTGELFF.

The rearrangement links TRBV28 to TRBJ2-3; weak D call: TRBD1 (6 bases). Per the germline V gene, CDR1 is MDHEN and CDR2 is SYDVKM. V was pared by 8 bases and J by 2 bases, with 20 bases between. The CDR3 runs to 16 residues. CDR3 DNA: TGTGCCAGCCCTCCGTCCGGGGACACTACCACAGATACGCAGTATTTT. Its translation is CASPPSGDTTTDTQYF. Full variable domain (outside the CDR3, taken from reference TRBV28 and TRBJ2-3): DVKVTQSSRYLVKRTGEKVFLECVQDMDHENMFWYRQDPGLGLRLIYFSYDVKMKEKGDIPEGYSVSREKKERFSLILESASTNQTSMYLCASPPSGDTTTDTQYFGPGTRLTVL.

Written as DNA, the CDR3 is TGTGCCAGCAGTTACGGGACACTAGGCTACGAGCAGTACTTC. Translation gives CASSYGTLGYEQYF. The chain recombines TRBV6-5 with TRBJ2-7; D may be TRBD1 (6 bases). Germline CDR1 is MNHEY and CDR2 is SVGAGI. V was cut by 2 bases and J by 3 bases, with 11 bases left in between. The CDR3 is 14 residues long.

The rearrangement joins TRBV29-1 to TRBJ1-1; TRBD1 matches at 7 bases. There are 12 residues in the CDR3. Germline values: CDR1 SQVTM, CDR2 ANQGSEA. After removal of 6 bases from V and 3 bases from J, the junction contained 4 bases not matched to a gene. The chain's CDR3 is CSVRQGDTEAFF. CDR3 DNA: TGCAGCGTGCGGCAGGGGGACACTGAAGCTTTCTTT.